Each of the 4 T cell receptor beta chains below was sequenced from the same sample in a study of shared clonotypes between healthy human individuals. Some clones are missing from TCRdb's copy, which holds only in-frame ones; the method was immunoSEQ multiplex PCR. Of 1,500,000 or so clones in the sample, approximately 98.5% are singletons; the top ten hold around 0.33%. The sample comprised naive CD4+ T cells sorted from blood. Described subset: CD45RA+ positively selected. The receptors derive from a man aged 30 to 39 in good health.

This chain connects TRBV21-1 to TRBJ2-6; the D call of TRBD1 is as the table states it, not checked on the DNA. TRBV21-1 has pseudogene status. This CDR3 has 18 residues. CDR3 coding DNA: TGTGCCAGCAGCAGTGGAACAGGGGGCTGCTCTGGGGCCAACGTCCTGACTTTC. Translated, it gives CASSSGTGGCSGANVLTF.

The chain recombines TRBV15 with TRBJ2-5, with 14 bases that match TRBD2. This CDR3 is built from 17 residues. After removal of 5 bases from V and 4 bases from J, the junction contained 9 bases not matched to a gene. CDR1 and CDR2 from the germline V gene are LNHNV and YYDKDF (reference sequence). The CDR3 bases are TGTGCCACCAGCGGAGGGACTAGCGGGAGCGGGGGAGAGACCCAGTACTTC. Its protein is CATSGGTSGSGGETQYF.

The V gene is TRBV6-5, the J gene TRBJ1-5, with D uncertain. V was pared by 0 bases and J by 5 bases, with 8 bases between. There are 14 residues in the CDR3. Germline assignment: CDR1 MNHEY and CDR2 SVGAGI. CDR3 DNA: TGTGCCAGCAGTTACTCGTTTACGGATCAGCCCCAGCATTTT. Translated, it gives CASSYSFTDQPQHF.

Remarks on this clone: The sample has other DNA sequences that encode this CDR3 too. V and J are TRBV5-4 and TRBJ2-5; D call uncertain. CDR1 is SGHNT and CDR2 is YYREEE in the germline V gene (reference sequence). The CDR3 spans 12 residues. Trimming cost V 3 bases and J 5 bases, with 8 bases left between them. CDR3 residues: CASSSPQETQYF. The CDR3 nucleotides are TGTGCCAGCAGCTCCCCGCAGGAGACCCAGTACTTC.